Following are 7 T cell receptor beta chains from one sample sequenced in a study of identical twins. TCRdb re-analysed the 5' RACE reads in MiXCR, keeping a single row per CDR3 protein. The sample comprises a few hundred thousand distinct CDR3 sequences, 10% of which are singletons, and more than 8% rests with the top ten. Source material: memory T cells sorted from blood. The receptor set was obtained from a man between 50 and 59 years old in good health.

This clonotype was counted ten times or more. The CDR3 reads CASSPQGSEAFF. The CDR3 coding sequence is TGTGCCAGCAGCCCTCAAGGGTCTGAAGCTTTCTTT. This chain connects TRBV7-9 to TRBJ1-1; D not resolved. Trimming cost V 5 bases and J 6 bases, with 10 bases left between them. The CDR3 has 12 residues. CDR1 and CDR2 (germline): SEHNR, FQNEAQ (reference sequence).

This rearrangement joins TRBV3-1 to TRBJ1-5; tentative D call: TRBD1 (6 bases). V was shortened by 4 bases and J by 4 bases, with 8 bases between the two germline ends. This CDR3 is built from 13 residues. Germline CDR1 is LGHDT and CDR2 is YNNKEL (reference sequence). The CDR3, as DNA: TGTGCCAGCAGCCCGGGGGCAAATCAGCCCCAGCATTTT. Protein product: CASSPGANQPQHF.

The chain carries TRBV7-2 and TRBJ2-7, with 13 positions matching TRBD2. V trimming: 3 bases; J trimming: 6 bases; junction bases outside the gene matches: 5. Germline-derived CDR1 and CDR2 are SGHTA and FQGNSA. This CDR3 is 15 amino acids long. The CDR3 reads CASSLALAGGLEQYF. In DNA, the CDR3 is TGTGCCAGCAGCTTGGCACTAGCGGGAGGGCTCGAGCAGTACTTC. Full variable domain (outside the CDR3, taken from reference TRBV7-2 and TRBJ2-7): GAGVSQSPSNKVTEKGKDVELRCDPISGHTALYWYRQSLGQGLEFLIYFQGNSAPDKSGLPSDRFSAERTGGSVSTLTIQRTQQEDSAVYLCASSLALAGGLEQYFGPGTRLTVT.

Concerning this clonotype: The CDR3 carries no conserved terminal phenylalanine or tryptophan, so it likely arises from a read error. This chain joins TRBV6-2 or TRBV6-3 and TRBJ2-1, with TRBD2 as a possible D gene (7 bases). This CDR3 comprises 18 residues. Trimming cost V 3 bases and J 5 bases, with 23 bases left between them. From germline, CDR1 is MNHEY and CDR2 SVGEGT. CDR3 nucleotide sequence: TGTGCCAGCAGTTATTATATTACTGGGGGGGCCTGGGACAATGAGCAGTTCTAC. Translating it yields CASSYYITGGAWDNEQFY.

This clonotype turned up a few times. The chain links TRBV20-1 to TRBJ2-5, with 9 bases that match TRBD2. The junction had 12 bases not matched to a gene; V was cut back by 4 bases and J by 3 bases. Germline values: CDR1 DFQATT, CDR2 SNEGSKA (reference sequence). The CDR3 spans 16 residues. In DNA form, the CDR3 reads TGCAGTGCTAACCCCTTCCAGCGGGGGGTAAAAGAGACCCAGTACTTC. Protein sequence: CSANPFQRGVKETQYF.

V gene TRBV9 combines with J gene TRBJ2-5; D is unclear. The CDR3 is made up of 13 amino acids. V lost 2 bases and J 5 bases, leaving 10 bases between the germline ends. Germline CDR1 SGDLS, CDR2 YYNGEE. CDR3 coding DNA: TGTGCCAGCAGCGTCCCGGGCAAGGAGACCCAGTACTTC. Protein sequence: CASSVPGKETQYF. Full variable domain (rest looked up from reference TRBV9 and TRBJ2-5): DSGVTQTPKHLITATGQRVTLRCSPRSGDLSVYWYQQSLDQGLQFLIQYYNGEERAKGNILERFSAQQFPDLHSELNLSSLELGDSALYFCASSVPGKETQYFGPGTRLLVL.

This clonotype has only a few counts. The V and J genes are TRBV10-2 and TRBJ2-4; the D gene could be TRBD1 or TRBD2 (5 bases each). This CDR3 comprises 15 residues. Germline V gene lookup returns CDR1 WSHSY and CDR2 SAAADI. V was pared by 7 bases and J by 0 bases, with 13 bases between. The CDR3 nucleotides are TGCGCCAGCAACGAGGGGAGCGGAGCCAAAAACATTCAGTACTTC. This sequence encodes CASNEGSGAKNIQYF.